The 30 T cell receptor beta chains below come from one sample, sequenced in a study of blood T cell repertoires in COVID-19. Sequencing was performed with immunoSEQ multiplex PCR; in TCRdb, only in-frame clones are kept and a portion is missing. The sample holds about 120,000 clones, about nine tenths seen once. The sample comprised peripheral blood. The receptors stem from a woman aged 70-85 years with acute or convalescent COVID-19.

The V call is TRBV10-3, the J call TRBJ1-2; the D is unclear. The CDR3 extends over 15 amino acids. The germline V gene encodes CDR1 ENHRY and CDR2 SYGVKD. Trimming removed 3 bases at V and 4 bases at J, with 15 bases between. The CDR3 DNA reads TGTGCCATCAGTGAACAGCCTATATCAGGCTATGGCTACACCTTC. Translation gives CAISEQPISGYGYTF.

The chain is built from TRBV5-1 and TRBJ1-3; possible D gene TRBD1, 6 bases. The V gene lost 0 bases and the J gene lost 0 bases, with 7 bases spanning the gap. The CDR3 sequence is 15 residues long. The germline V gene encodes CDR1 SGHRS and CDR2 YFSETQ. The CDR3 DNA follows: TGCGCCAGCAGCTTGGACAGGGACTCTGGAAACACCATATATTTT. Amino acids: CASSLDRDSGNTIYF.

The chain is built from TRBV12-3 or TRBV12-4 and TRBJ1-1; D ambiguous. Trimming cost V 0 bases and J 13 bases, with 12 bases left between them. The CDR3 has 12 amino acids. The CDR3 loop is CASSLAGRDFFF. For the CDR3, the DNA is TGTGCCAGCAGTTTAGCAGGGAGAGATTTTTTCTTT.

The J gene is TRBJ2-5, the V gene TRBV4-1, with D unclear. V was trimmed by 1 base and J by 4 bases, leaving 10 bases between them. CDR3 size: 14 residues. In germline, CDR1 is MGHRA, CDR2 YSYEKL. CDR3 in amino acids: CASSQALQIETQYF. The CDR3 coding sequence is TGCGCCAGCAGCCAAGCCTTACAGATAGAGACCCAGTACTTC.

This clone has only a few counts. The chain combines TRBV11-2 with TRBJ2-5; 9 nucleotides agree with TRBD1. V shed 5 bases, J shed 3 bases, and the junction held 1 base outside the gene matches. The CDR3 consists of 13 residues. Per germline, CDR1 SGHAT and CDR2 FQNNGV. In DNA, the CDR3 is TGTGCCAGCAGCCGGGACAGGGAAGAGACCCAGTACTTC. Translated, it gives CASSRDREETQYF.

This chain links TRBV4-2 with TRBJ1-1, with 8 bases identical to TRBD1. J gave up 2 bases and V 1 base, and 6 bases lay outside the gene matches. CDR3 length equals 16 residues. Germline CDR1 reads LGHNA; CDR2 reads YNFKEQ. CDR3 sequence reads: CASSQASGQGNTEAFF. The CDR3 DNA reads TGTGCCAGCAGCCAAGCGTCCGGACAGGGAAACACTGAAGCTTTCTTT.

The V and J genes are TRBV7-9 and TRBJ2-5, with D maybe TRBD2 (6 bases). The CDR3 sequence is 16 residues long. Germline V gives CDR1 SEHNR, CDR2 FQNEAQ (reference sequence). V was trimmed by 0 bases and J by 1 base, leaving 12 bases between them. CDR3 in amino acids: CASSLAPGLLQETQYF. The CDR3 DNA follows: TGTGCCAGCAGCTTAGCGCCGGGACTCCTCCAAGAGACCCAGTACTTC.

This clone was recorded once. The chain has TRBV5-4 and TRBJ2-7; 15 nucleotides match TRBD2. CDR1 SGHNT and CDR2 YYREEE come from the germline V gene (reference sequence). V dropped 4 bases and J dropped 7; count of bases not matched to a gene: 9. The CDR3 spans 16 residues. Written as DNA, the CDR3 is TGTGCCAGCAGCCTGGACCAGGGACTAGCGGGGGGTGAGCAGTACTTC. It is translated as CASSLDQGLAGGEQYF.

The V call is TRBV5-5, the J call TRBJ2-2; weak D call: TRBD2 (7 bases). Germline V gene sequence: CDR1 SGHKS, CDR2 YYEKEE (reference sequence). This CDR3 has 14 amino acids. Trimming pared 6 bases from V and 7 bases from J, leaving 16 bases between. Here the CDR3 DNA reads TGTGCCAGCACCCTAGGGGGGGCGATCGGGGAGCTGTTTTTT. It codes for CASTLGGAIGELFF.

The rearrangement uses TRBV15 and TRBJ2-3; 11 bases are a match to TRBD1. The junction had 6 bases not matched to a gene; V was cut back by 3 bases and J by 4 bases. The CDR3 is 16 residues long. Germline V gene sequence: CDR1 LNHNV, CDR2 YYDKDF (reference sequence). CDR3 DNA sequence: TGTGCCACCAGCAGGGGGACAGGGGGAGGTTCAGATACGCAGTATTTT. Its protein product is CATSRGTGGGSDTQYF.

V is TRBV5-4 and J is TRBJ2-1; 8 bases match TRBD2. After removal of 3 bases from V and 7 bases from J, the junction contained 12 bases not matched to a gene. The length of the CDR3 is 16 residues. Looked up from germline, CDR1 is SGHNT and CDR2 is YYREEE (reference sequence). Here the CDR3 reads CASSWDPGAGGNEQFF. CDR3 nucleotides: TGTGCCAGCAGCTGGGACCCGGGGGCGGGGGGAAATGAGCAGTTCTTC.

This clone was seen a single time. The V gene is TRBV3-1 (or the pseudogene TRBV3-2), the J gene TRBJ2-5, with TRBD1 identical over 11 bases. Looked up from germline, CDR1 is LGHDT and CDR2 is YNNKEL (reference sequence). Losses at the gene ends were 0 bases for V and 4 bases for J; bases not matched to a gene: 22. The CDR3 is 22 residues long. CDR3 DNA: TGTGCCAGCAGCCAAGATATACGGAGGAGGACAGGGGGCGTCGGCTTAAGAGAGACCCAGTACTTC. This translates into CASSQDIRRRTGGVGLRETQYF.

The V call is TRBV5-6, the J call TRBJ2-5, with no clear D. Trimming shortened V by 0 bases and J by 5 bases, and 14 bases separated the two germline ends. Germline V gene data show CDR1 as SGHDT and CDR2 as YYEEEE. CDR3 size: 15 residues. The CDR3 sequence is CASSLVSGVSETQYF. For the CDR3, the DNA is TGTGCCAGCAGCTTGGTTTCAGGTGTGTCTGAGACCCAGTACTTC.

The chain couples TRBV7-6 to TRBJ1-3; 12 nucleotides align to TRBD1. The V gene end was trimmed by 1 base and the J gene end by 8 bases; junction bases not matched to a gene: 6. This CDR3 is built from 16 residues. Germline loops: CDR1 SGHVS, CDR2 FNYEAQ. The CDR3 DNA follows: TGTGCCAGCAGCTTAGTATCCGGGACAGGGGGCCACACCATATATTTT. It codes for CASSLVSGTGGHTIYF.

CDR3 sequence reads: CASSQEGQGTSYEQYF. CDR3 bases: TGTGCCAGTAGTCAAGAGGGACAGGGAACCTCCTACGAGCAGTACTTC. The J gene is TRBJ2-7, the V gene TRBV19; 9 nucleotides match TRBD1. V lost 5 bases and J lost 0; bases outside the gene matches: 8. Germline V CDR1 and CDR2: LNHDA, SQIVND (reference sequence). This CDR3 is 16 amino acids long.

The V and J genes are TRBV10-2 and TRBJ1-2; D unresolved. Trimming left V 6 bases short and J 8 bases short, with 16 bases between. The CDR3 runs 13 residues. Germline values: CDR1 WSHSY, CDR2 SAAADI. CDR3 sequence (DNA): TGCGCCAGCAGGACGACATATATAGAAGGCTACACCTTC. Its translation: CASRTTYIEGYTF.

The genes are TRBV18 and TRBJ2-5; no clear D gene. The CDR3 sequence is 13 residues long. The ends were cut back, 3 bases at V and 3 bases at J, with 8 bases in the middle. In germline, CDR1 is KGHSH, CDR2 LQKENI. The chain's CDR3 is CASSPTPEETQYF. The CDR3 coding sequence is TGTGCCAGCTCACCTACACCAGAAGAGACCCAGTACTTC.

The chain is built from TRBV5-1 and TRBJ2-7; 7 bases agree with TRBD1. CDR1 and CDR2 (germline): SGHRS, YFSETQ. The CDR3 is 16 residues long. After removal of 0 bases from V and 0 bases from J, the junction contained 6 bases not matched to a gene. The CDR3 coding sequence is TGCGCCAGCAGCTTGGCGGGACAGCGAAGCTCCTACGAGCAGTACTTC. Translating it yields CASSLAGQRSSYEQYF.

CDR3 residues: CASSAGDRALADTQYF. The CDR3 DNA is TGCGCCAGCAGCGCGGGGGACAGGGCCTTAGCAGATACGCAGTATTTT. The chain carries TRBV5-1 and TRBJ2-3; 9 nucleotides line up with TRBD1. The CDR3 length is 16 residues. V trimming: 4 bases; J trimming: 4 bases; junction bases outside the gene matches: 10. Germline lookup yields CDR1 SGHRS and CDR2 YFSETQ.

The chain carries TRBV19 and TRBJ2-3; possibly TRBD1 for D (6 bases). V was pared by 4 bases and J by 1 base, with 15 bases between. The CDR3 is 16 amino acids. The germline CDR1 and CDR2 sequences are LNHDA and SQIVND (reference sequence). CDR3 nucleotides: TGTGCCAGTAGTACTTATGGGGGCACCGGCACAGATACGCAGTATTTT. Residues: CASSTYGGTGTDTQYF.

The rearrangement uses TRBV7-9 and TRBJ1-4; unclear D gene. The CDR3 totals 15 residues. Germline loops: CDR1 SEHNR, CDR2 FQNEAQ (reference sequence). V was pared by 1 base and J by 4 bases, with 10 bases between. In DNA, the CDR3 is TGTGCCAGCAGCTTAGGTCGCGGGTTTAATGAAAAACTGTTTTTT. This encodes CASSLGRGFNEKLFF.

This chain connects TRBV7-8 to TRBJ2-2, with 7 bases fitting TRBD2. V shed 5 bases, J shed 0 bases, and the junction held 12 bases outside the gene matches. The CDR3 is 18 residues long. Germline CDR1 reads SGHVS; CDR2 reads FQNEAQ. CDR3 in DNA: TGTGCCAGCAGCCCCCGGACTAGTGGACTCTCGAACACCGGGGAGCTGTTTTTT. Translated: CASSPRTSGLSNTGELFF.

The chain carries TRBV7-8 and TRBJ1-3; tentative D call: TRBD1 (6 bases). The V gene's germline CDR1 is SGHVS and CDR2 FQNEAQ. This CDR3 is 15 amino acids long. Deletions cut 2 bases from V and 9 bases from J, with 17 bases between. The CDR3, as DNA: TGTGCCAGCAGCTTAAACTTCTGGGGGCAACGCACCATATATTTT. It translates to CASSLNFWGQRTIYF.

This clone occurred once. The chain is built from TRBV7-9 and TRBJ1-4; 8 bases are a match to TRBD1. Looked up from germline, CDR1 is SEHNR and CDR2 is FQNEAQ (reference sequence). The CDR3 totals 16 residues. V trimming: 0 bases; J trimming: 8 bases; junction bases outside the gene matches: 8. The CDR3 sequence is CASSLAGQGSREKLFF. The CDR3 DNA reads TGTGCCAGCAGCTTAGCAGGACAGGGATCGAGGGAAAAACTGTTTTTT.

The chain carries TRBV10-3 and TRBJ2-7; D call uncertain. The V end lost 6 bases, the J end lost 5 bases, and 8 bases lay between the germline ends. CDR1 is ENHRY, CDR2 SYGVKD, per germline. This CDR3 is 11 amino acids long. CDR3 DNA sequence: TGTGCCATCAGCATAGAGGACGAGCAGTACTTC. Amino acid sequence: CAISIEDEQYF.

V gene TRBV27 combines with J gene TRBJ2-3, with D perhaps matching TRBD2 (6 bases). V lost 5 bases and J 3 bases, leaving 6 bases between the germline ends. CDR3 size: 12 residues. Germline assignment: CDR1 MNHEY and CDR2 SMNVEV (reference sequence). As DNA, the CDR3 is TGTGCCAGCAGTAGCGGGACAGATACGCAGTATTTT. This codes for CASSSGTDTQYF.

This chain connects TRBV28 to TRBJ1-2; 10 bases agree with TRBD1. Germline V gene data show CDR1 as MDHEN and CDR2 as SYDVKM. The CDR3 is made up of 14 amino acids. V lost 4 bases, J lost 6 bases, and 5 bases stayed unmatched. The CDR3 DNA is TGTGCCAGCAGTTCCCCCGGGACAGGGGATGGCTACACCTTC. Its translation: CASSSPGTGDGYTF.

This CDR3 reads CASSLPGGMAETQYF. The CDR3, as DNA: TGCGCCAGCAGCCTCCCAGGGGGAATGGCAGAGACCCAGTACTTC. J is TRBJ2-5 and V is TRBV5-1; TRBD1 matches 7 bases. CDR1 and CDR2 from the germline V gene are SGHRS and YFSETQ. This CDR3 has 15 amino acids. Germline trimming cut 4 bases from V and 4 bases from J; bases unmatched to any gene: 10.

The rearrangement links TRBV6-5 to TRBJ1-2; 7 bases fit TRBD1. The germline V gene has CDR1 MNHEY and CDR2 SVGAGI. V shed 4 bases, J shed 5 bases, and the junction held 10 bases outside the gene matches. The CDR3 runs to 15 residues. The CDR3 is CASSSRDSLRYGYTF. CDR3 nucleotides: TGTGCCAGCAGTTCACGGGACAGCCTTAGATATGGCTACACCTTC.

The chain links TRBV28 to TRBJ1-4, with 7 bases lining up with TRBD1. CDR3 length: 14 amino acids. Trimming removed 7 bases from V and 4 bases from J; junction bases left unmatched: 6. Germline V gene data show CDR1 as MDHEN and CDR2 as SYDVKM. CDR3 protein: CASKEGAINEKLFF. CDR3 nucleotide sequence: TGTGCCAGCAAGGAGGGGGCGATTAATGAAAAACTGTTTTTT.